This is a list of T cell receptor beta chains from one sample in a study of blood T cell repertoires in COVID-19. Clones were sequenced by immunoSEQ multiplex PCR, and TCRdb holds only the in-frame ones, with some missing. The sample records 120,000 to 150,000 clones, around 87% being singletons. Sample: peripheral blood. The receptor set was obtained from a woman in her forties or fifties with active or convalescent COVID-19. CDR3s include the opening cysteine and the closing phenylalanine or tryptophan. A D gene is named only where the DNA matches it firmly. The size of a clone is reported for some rows only, either as once, few or many, or as a class for expanded clones.

J,length,size,V,D,DNA,CDR3
TRBJ2-3,15,.,TRBV7-8,.,TGTGCCAGCAGCTTAGGGGGCATAGGGACAGATACGCAGTATTTT,CASSLGGIGTDTQYF
TRBJ2-1,11,.,TRBV27,.,TGTGCCAGCAGATTCAACAATGAGCAGTTCTTC,CASRFNNEQFF
TRBJ2-5,16,.,TRBV27,.,TGTGCCAGCAGTTGGCGGGCCCGGAACCCCCAAGAGACCCAGTACTTC,CASSWRARNPQETQYF
TRBJ1-1,16,.,TRBV2,TRBD1,TGTGCCAGCAGCCCTAGGGACAGGGCTATGAACACTGAAGCTTTCTTT,CASSPRDRAMNTEAFF
TRBJ2-2,13,once,TRBV29-1,.,TGCAGCGTTTCTCTCCCGAACACCGGGGAGCTGTTTTTT,CSVSLPNTGELFF
TRBJ1-1,13,.,TRBV29-1,TRBD1,TGCAGCCCAGGGGGCTTGGTGAACACTGAAGCTTTCTTT,CSPGGLVNTEAFF
TRBJ1-3,13,few,TRBV7-2,.,TGTGCCAGCAGCCTCGACAGGGGAAACACCATATATTTT,CASSLDRGNTIYF
TRBJ1-1,16,.,TRBV27,.,TGTGCCAGCAGTCCGTCAGGGGTCGTCGGGAACACTGAAGCTTTCTTT,CASSPSGVVGNTEAFF
TRBJ2-3,14,.,TRBV5-4,.,TGTGCCAGCAGCTTGGAACAGGCCACAGATACGCAGTATTTT,CASSLEQATDTQYF
TRBJ1-4,15,.,TRBV5-1,TRBD1,TGCGCCAGCAGCTCGGACAGGTTTCCTAATGAAAAACTGTTTTTT,CASSSDRFPNEKLFF
TRBJ1-2,15,.,TRBV4-3,TRBD1,TGCGCCAGCAGCTTCGGACAGGGGGCTGTCTATGGCTACACCTTC,CASSFGQGAVYGYTF
TRBJ1-5,14,.,TRBV4-2,.,TGTGCCAGCAGCCAAGAGATGGGGAGCACGGCCCAGCATTTT,CASSQEMGSTAQHF
TRBJ2-7,15,.,TRBV7-2,TRBD1,TGTGCCAGCAGCTTGGACAGGGGGCGGGCCTACGAGCAGTACTTC,CASSLDRGRAYEQYF
TRBJ1-2,17,.,TRBV29-1,TRBD1,TGCAGCGTCCCATTCCAGCTCGGACAGGGTTTCCACTATGGCTACACCTTC,CSVPFQLGQGFHYGYTF
TRBJ1-2,11,.,TRBV29-1,.,TGCAGCGTTGAAGATCTGACAGCCTACACCTTC,CSVEDLTAYTF
TRBJ1-1,16,once,TRBV4-2,.,TGTGCCAGCAGCCAAGACACAGTGGATCCGAACACTGAAGCTTTCTTT,CASSQDTVDPNTEAFF
TRBJ2-6,14,.,TRBV7-2,.,TGTGCCAGCAGCCGGGACTCTGGGGCCAACGTCCTGACTTTC,CASSRDSGANVLTF
TRBJ2-3,17,once,TRBV11-2,.,TGTGCCAGCAGCTTAGGGACTCTAGCGTATGGGGGAGATACGCAGTATTTT,CASSLGTLAYGGDTQYF
TRBJ1-5,17,.,TRBV24-1,TRBD1,TGTGCCACCAGTGATTCGAATTCGGGACAGGGGCTTCAGCCCCAGCATTTT,CATSDSNSGQGLQPQHF
TRBJ1-2,15,few,TRBV24-1,TRBD1,TGTGCCACAGCAGGGGGCATCGGTACGGACTATGGCTACACCTTC,CATAGGIGTDYGYTF
TRBJ1-1,14,.,TRBV2,.,TGTGCCAGCAGTGCGGAGGGGATGAACACTGAAGCTTTCTTT,CASSAEGMNTEAFF
TRBJ1-5,15,.,TRBV19,.,TGTGCCAGTAATCCATGGGGGGGGGCTGAACAGCCCCAGCATTTT,CASNPWGGAEQPQHF
TRBJ2-2,16,once,TRBV7-3,TRBD1,TGTGCCAGCAGGCCCCCCGGGACAGCCGACACCGGGGAGCTGTTTTTT,CASRPPGTADTGELFF
TRBJ2-3,15,.,TRBV6-5,TRBD1,TGTGCCAGCATCAAGTCCGGGACAGGGACAGATACGCAGTATTTT,CASIKSGTGTDTQYF
TRBJ2-2,15,once,TRBV9,TRBD2,TGTGCCAGCAGCCTACTAGCGGGGGTGACCGGGGAGCTGTTTTTT,CASSLLAGVTGELFF
TRBJ1-4,13,once,TRBV27,.,TGTGCCAGCAGTGGGCTCGATAATGAAAAACTGTTTTTT,CASSGLDNEKLFF
TRBJ2-1,16,.,TRBV7-9,.,TGTGCCAGCAGCGGGGAGAGGATCCCCTCCTACAATGAGCAGTTCTTC,CASSGERIPSYNEQFF
TRBJ2-7,15,.,TRBV19,TRBD1,TGTGCCAGTAGTACCCTGACAGGGGTGCTCCACGAGCAGTACTTC,CASSTLTGVLHEQYF
TRBJ2-1,16,.,TRBV4-2,TRBD2,TGTGCCAGCAGCCAGGCACTAGCGGGAGTTGACTATGAGCAGTTCTTC,CASSQALAGVDYEQFF
TRBJ1-2,14,.,TRBV2,.,TGTGCCAGCATCCCCCTTGGGGGGAACTATGGCTACACCTTC,CASIPLGGNYGYTF
TRBJ2-7,12,.,TRBV6-1,.,TGTGCCAGCAGTGAAGGCAGCTACGAGCAGTACTTC,CASSEGSYEQYF
TRBJ2-1,16,.,TRBV5-1,.,TGCGCCAGCAGCTTGGCCGTCCGGGAACCCTACAATGAGCAGTTCTTC,CASSLAVREPYNEQFF
TRBJ2-1,16,.,TRBV2,TRBD2,TGTGCCAGCAGTGAAGGGGGACTAGGATCCTACAATGAGCAGTTCTTC,CASSEGGLGSYNEQFF
TRBJ2-5,14,once,TRBV3-1/TRBV3-2,.,TGTGCCAGCAGTTTCTTCGGGAGTGGGGAGACCCAGTACTTC,CASSFFGSGETQYF
TRBJ2-7,15,.,TRBV2,TRBD2,TGTGCCAGCAGCTTACTAGCGGCGCCCTCCTACGAGCAGTACTTC,CASSLLAAPSYEQYF
TRBJ1-1,14,few,TRBV11-1,.,TGTGCCAGCAGCCCCAGGGTAGATGCGACTGAAGCTTTCTTT,CASSPRVDATEAFF
TRBJ1-1,14,once,TRBV11-2,.,TGTGCCAGCAGCTTGACAGATCTGAACACTGAAGCTTTCTTT,CASSLTDLNTEAFF
TRBJ1-2,13,.,TRBV14,.,TGTGCCAGCAGCCAAACGGGGTTATATGGCTACACCTTC,CASSQTGLYGYTF
TRBJ1-5,18,.,TRBV28,.,TGTGCCAGCAGTTTCGGAATGCGGGGGTCAAATAGCAATCAGCCCCAGCATTTT,CASSFGMRGSNSNQPQHF
TRBJ1-4,15,.,TRBV6-5,.,TGTGCCAGCAGACAGGGAGCTATAATTGATGAAAAACTGTTTTTT,CASRQGAIIDEKLFF